This T cell receptor beta chain came from a study of T cells after yellow fever vaccination. V gave up 6 bases and J gave up 4 bases; unmatched junction bases: 4. CDR3 length equals 13 residues. A process of 5'RACE template switching, which added a universal primer site and UMIs, was used to make TCR cDNA. One entry per CDR3 protein, called by TCRdb with MiXCR from the 5' RACE reads. This sample yields around 550,000 distinct CDR3 sequences, of which 15% to 20% are seen a single time; roughly an eighth belongs to the top ten. Overall study findings and caveats: A large majority of primary-vaccination clones showed up again after the booster (about 97% CD4, around 88% CD8).

Regarding this clonotype: What it binds is unknown.

The receptor was derived from a man aged 25 to 40 who received the YFV17D yellow fever vaccine. The chain joins TRBV12-3 or TRBV12-4 to TRBJ2-7; TRBD2 aligns across 9 bases. The sequencing used PBMCs, collected 15 days after the yellow fever booster vaccination. The CDR3 sequence is CASRTSGLYEQYF. As DNA, the CDR3 is TGTGCCAGCAGGACTAGCGGTCTATACGAGCAGTACTTC.